The 29 T cell receptor beta chains below all came from one sample that was sequenced in a study of T cells in localized non-small cell lung cancer. Sequencing was performed with immunoSEQ multiplex PCR; in TCRdb, only in-frame clones are kept and a portion is missing. This table has tens of thousands of clones, 80% to 90% appearing once. Sequenced here: peripheral blood, sampled before any cancer treatment. These receptors originate from a man between 35 and 75 years old with stage I squamous cell lung carcinoma.

The chain carries TRBV11-2 and TRBJ2-1, with 7 positions matching TRBD2. V was clipped by 1 base and J by 4 bases; unmatched bases: 10. Germline V gene sequence: CDR1 SGHAT, CDR2 FQNNGV. The CDR3 runs to 17 residues. CDR3 amino acids: CASSLVAPSGAYNEQFF. DNA of the CDR3: TGTGCCAGCAGCTTAGTAGCTCCTAGCGGTGCTTACAATGAGCAGTTCTTC.

The rearrangement joins TRBV5-1 to TRBJ2-3, with D perhaps TRBD1 or TRBD2 (6 bases each). This CDR3 comprises 14 residues. Trimming took off 6 bases at V and 4 bases at J, with 15 bases between the two ends. Germline V lookup: CDR1 SGHRS, CDR2 YFSETQ. The CDR3 region is CASNGGGGPDTQYF. In nucleotides, the CDR3 is TGCGCCAGCAACGGGGGCGGAGGCCCAGATACGCAGTATTTT.

The genes are TRBV14 and TRBJ1-1; maybe TRBD1 (6 bases). CDR1 SGHDN and CDR2 FVKESK come from the germline V gene. The CDR3 runs to 13 residues. V lost 4 bases and J 9 bases, leaving 15 bases between the germline ends. Written as DNA, the CDR3 is TGTGCCAGCAGCCTCCTTCTGGGGGGGCAAGCTTTCTTT. Amino acid sequence: CASSLLLGGQAFF.

V usage is TRBV5-1 and J usage is TRBJ2-3, with D uncertain. Per the germline V gene, CDR1 is SGHRS and CDR2 is YFSETQ. The CDR3 spans 14 residues. With 2 bases removed from V and 2 bases from J, the gap between germline ends came to 9 bases. The CDR3 nucleotides are TGCGCCAGCAGCTTCCAGGCTTCCACAGATACGCAGTATTTT. It codes for CASSFQASTDTQYF.

The genes are TRBV10-3 and TRBJ2-1; 8 nucleotides line up with TRBD2. V gave up 7 bases and J gave up 5 bases; unmatched junction bases: 4. The length of the CDR3 is 13 residues. The germline CDR1 and CDR2 sequences are ENHRY and SYGVKD. CDR3 nucleotide sequence: TGTGCCATCACCGGGACTAGGGACAATGAGCAGTTCTTC. Its translation: CAITGTRDNEQFF.

The chain carries TRBV11-3 and TRBJ1-4; no clear D. Trimming removed 5 bases from V and 10 bases from J, with 14 bases in between. Germline CDR1 and CDR2: SGHNT and YENEEA. The CDR3 contains 13 residues. DNA of the CDR3: TGTGCCAGCAGCCAACACCAGTATGCAAAACTGTTTTTT. It encodes CASSQHQYAKLFF.

The rearrangement joins TRBV21-1 to TRBJ2-3; TRBD2 reflects the table's D call only, with no check against the DNA. TRBV21-1 is a listed pseudogene. The CDR3 contains 19 residues. The CDR3 region has the DNA TGTGCCAGCAGCAATACCCCCCCCGTAGGAGGCACCCCAACAGATACGCAGTATTTT. Protein: CASSNTPPVGGTPTDTQYF.

The chain links TRBV7-6 to TRBJ2-5, with D hard to call. Germline values: CDR1 SGHVS, CDR2 FNYEAQ. V was trimmed by 5 bases and J by 2 bases, leaving 12 bases between them. CDR3 size: 14 residues. The CDR3 bases are TGTGCCAGCAGCCCCAGCCCAGCTCAAGAGACCCAGTACTTC. This translates into CASSPSPAQETQYF. Together with reference TRBV7-6 and TRBJ2-5, the CDR3 gives the full variable domain: GAGVSQSPRYKVTKRGQDVALRCDPISGHVSLYWYRQALGQGPEFLTYFNYEAQQDKSGLPNDRFSAERPEGSISTLTIQRTEQRDSAMYRCASSPSPAQETQYFGPGTRLLVL.

The rearrangement links TRBV29-1 to TRBJ2-3; maybe TRBD2 (5 bases). The ends were cut back, 3 bases at V and 5 bases at J, with 12 bases in the middle. Per the germline V gene, CDR1 is SQVTM and CDR2 is ANQGSEA. This CDR3 has 13 residues. The CDR3 loop is CSVDRAVGDTQYF. The CDR3 coding sequence is TGCAGCGTTGATAGAGCGGTGGGAGATACGCAGTATTTT.

This rearrangement joins TRBV5-1 to TRBJ2-3; TRBD1 matches at 7 bases. The CDR3 length is 15 residues. Germline values: CDR1 SGHRS, CDR2 YFSETQ. Losses at the gene ends were 0 bases for V and 4 bases for J; bases not matched to a gene: 5. The CDR3 is CASSLGQGVADTQYF. The DNA for the CDR3 is TGCGCCAGCAGCTTGGGACAGGGCGTGGCAGATACGCAGTATTTT.

The rearrangement joins TRBV5-1 to TRBJ2-7, with 10 bases aligning to TRBD2. The junction had 3 bases not matched to a gene; V was cut back by 2 bases and J by 4 bases. Germline V lookup: CDR1 SGHRS, CDR2 YFSETQ. The CDR3 runs to 14 residues. Here the CDR3 reads CASSFVTSGYEQYF. In nucleotides, the CDR3 is TGCGCCAGCAGCTTCGTGACTAGCGGGTACGAGCAGTACTTC.

The chain links TRBV28 to TRBJ1-1, with D perhaps matching TRBD1 (6 bases). The germline CDR1 and CDR2 sequences are MDHEN and SYDVKM. Trimming took 7 bases from V and 3 from J, leaving 12 bases between them. CDR3 size: 13 residues. CDR3 in amino acids: CASTEQGDTEAFF. CDR3 coding DNA: TGTGCCAGCACTGAACAGGGAGACACTGAAGCTTTCTTT. The variable domain in full, completed from reference TRBV28 and TRBJ1-1, reads DVKVTQSSRYLVKRTGEKVFLECVQDMDHENMFWYRQDPGLGLRLIYFSYDVKMKEKGDIPEGYSVSREKKERFSLILESASTNQTSMYLCASTEQGDTEAFFGQGTRLTVV.

The chain joins TRBV27 to TRBJ1-5, with a weak D call TRBD1 (5 bases). Germline CDR1 is MNHEY and CDR2 is SMNVEV (reference sequence). V was clipped by 2 bases and J by 2 bases, with 13 bases between them. CDR3 length: 16 amino acids. The CDR3 sequence is CASSLDSLGGNQPQHF. The CDR3 region has the DNA TGTGCCAGCAGTTTAGACTCGCTGGGGGGCAATCAGCCCCAGCATTTT.

The chain joins TRBV5-1 to TRBJ1-4; no clear D gene. Trimming removed 0 bases from V and 6 bases from J, with 12 bases in between. The CDR3 spans 15 residues. Germline V gene data show CDR1 as SGHRS and CDR2 as YFSETQ. The CDR3 reads CASSLGPGEDEKLFF. CDR3 DNA: TGCGCCAGCAGCTTGGGGCCTGGGGAGGATGAAAAACTGTTTTTT.

The chain joins TRBV7-3 to TRBJ2-7, with a tentative D call TRBD1 (5 bases). In germline, CDR1 is SGHTA, CDR2 FQGTGA. CDR3 length: 13 amino acids. V was pared by 2 bases and J by 3 bases, with 8 bases between. For the CDR3, the DNA is TGTGCCAGCAGCTTAGACAGATACTACGAGCAGTACTTC. This translates into CASSLDRYYEQYF.

This clone was counted a single time. The rearrangement joins TRBV19 to TRBJ2-4; D remains ambiguous. Germline assignment: CDR1 LNHDA and CDR2 SQIVND (reference sequence). The CDR3 spans 14 residues. V lost 3 bases and J 1 base, leaving 7 bases between the germline ends. The CDR3 DNA is TGTGCCAGTAGTATTAAGTATGCCAAAAACATTCAGTACTTC. Translating gives CASSIKYAKNIQYF.

This chain uses TRBV7-2 with TRBJ2-5; 9 nucleotides line up with TRBD1. CDR3 length equals 15 residues. The germline V gene encodes CDR1 SGHTA and CDR2 FQGNSA. Trimming cost V 5 bases and J 5 bases; bases outside gene matches: 9. The CDR3 sequence is CASSAGTGRGETQYF. The CDR3 DNA reads as TGTGCCAGCAGCGCCGGGACAGGGCGAGGGGAGACCCAGTACTTC.

V usage is TRBV7-6 and J usage is TRBJ1-4; 7 bases line up with TRBD1. This CDR3 comprises 15 residues. The germline gives CDR1 SGHVS, CDR2 FNYEAQ. V shed 5 bases, J shed 7 bases, and the junction held 10 bases outside the gene matches. This CDR3 reads CASSTGQVPSEKLFF. The CDR3 coding sequence is TGTGCCAGCAGCACTGGACAGGTACCCTCTGAAAAACTGTTTTTT.

This clone was seen only a few times. The chain is built from TRBV7-9 and TRBJ2-1, with D possibly TRBD2 on 5 matching bases. The germline V and J ends were trimmed by 4 bases and 5 bases, with 9 bases remaining between them. The CDR3 loop spans 13 amino acids. Germline-derived CDR1 and CDR2 are SEHNR and FQNEAQ (reference sequence). The CDR3 DNA reads TGTGCCAGCAGCTCTAGCTTAGACAATGAGCAGTTCTTC. Protein sequence: CASSSSLDNEQFF.

The chain recombines TRBV6-5 with TRBJ2-6; 7 bases fit TRBD1. Trimming cost V 4 bases and J 0 bases; bases outside gene matches: 3. CDR3 length: 16 residues. Germline V gene sequence: CDR1 MNHEY, CDR2 SVGAGI. As DNA, the CDR3 is TGTGCCAGCAGTTCCGGACAGGCCTCTGGGGCCAACGTCCTGACTTTC. As protein: CASSSGQASGANVLTF.

As for this clone: Other nucleotide sequences in the sample specify the same CDR3. The rearrangement joins TRBV2 to TRBJ2-5, with TRBD1 as a possible D gene (6 bases). The CDR3 is 12 residues long. Germline V gene sequence: CDR1 SNHLY, CDR2 FYNNEI. The V end was cut by 6 bases, the J end by 2 bases, with 7 bases between. The CDR3 spells CASRRGQETQYF. The DNA for the CDR3 is TGTGCCAGCAGGAGGGGGCAAGAGACCCAGTACTTC.

The V call is TRBV4-3, the J call TRBJ2-3; no firm D call. With 0 bases removed from V and 5 bases from J, the gap between germline ends came to 3 bases. CDR1 and CDR2 (germline): LGHNA, YSLEER. CDR3 size: 12 residues. The CDR3 spells CASSQEGDTQYF. For the CDR3, the DNA is TGCGCCAGCAGCCAAGAAGGAGATACGCAGTATTTT.

This chain links TRBV10-3 with TRBJ2-3; no clear D gene. Looked up from germline, CDR1 is ENHRY and CDR2 is SYGVKD. V was trimmed by 3 bases and J by 0 bases, leaving 10 bases between them. The CDR3 totals 15 residues. In DNA, the CDR3 is TGTGCCATCAGTGATGGGCGGAGAAGCACAGATACGCAGTATTTT. Amino acid sequence: CAISDGRRSTDTQYF.

The genes are TRBV19 and TRBJ1-4; D perhaps matches TRBD1 (5 bases). Trimming shortened V by 2 bases and J by 8 bases, and 18 bases separated the two germline ends. The germline V gene encodes CDR1 LNHDA and CDR2 SQIVND (reference sequence). This CDR3 has 16 residues. The CDR3 DNA reads TGTGCCAGTAGTATACAGGGTTGGTCCCCAAACGAAAAACTGTTTTTT. This codes for CASSIQGWSPNEKLFF.

There are a few counts of this clone. The gene calls are TRBV7-2 and TRBJ2-7, with TRBD2 as a possible D gene (5 bases). Trimming pared 4 bases from V and 3 bases from J, leaving 13 bases between. CDR3 length: 14 residues. Germline CDR1 and CDR2: SGHTA and FQGNSA. This chain's CDR3 is CASSSRTGVYEQYF. CDR3 coding DNA: TGTGCCAGCAGCTCAAGGACTGGGGTCTACGAGCAGTACTTC. The full variable domain, its missing parts supplied by reference TRBV7-2 and TRBJ2-7, is GAGVSQSPSNKVTEKGKDVELRCDPISGHTALYWYRQSLGQGLEFLIYFQGNSAPDKSGLPSDRFSAERTGGSVSTLTIQRTQQEDSAVYLCASSSRTGVYEQYFGPGTRLTVT.

The gene calls are TRBV11-2 and TRBJ2-7, with 11 bases lining up with TRBD1. J gave up 6 bases and V 5 bases, and 9 bases lay outside the gene matches. The CDR3 has 15 residues. The germline V gene has CDR1 SGHAT and CDR2 FQNNGV. The CDR3 DNA follows: TGTGCCAGCAGCCCCGGGACAGGGGGTTCCGGCGAGCAGTACTTC. Encoded protein: CASSPGTGGSGEQYF.

The chain has TRBV4-3 and TRBJ1-1, with D tentatively TRBD1 (5 bases). Trimming cost V 1 base and J 4 bases, with 19 bases left between them. Per germline, CDR1 LGHNA and CDR2 YSLEER. The CDR3 is made up of 17 amino acids. CDR3 in amino acids: CASSQAGNGDQSTEAFF. CDR3 sequence (DNA): TGCGCCAGCAGCCAAGCAGGGAACGGGGATCAGAGCACTGAAGCTTTCTTT.

The chain couples TRBV6-1 to TRBJ2-1, with TRBD2 as a possible D gene (5 bases). Looked up from germline, CDR1 is MNHNS and CDR2 is SASEGT. V was pared by 0 bases and J by 0 bases, with 6 bases between. The CDR3 runs to 15 residues. CDR3 sequence (DNA): TGTGCCAGCAGTGAAGCGGACTTCTCCTACAATGAGCAGTTCTTC. The encoded protein is CASSEADFSYNEQFF.

This clone was observed once. This chain links TRBV10-1 with TRBJ2-2; D remains ambiguous. Trimming cost V 0 bases and J 2 bases, with 4 bases left between them. The CDR3 length is 14 residues. In germline, CDR1 is WNHNN, CDR2 SYGVQD (reference sequence). The CDR3 region has the DNA TGCGCCAGCAGTGAGTCCGGCAACACCGGGGAGCTGTTTTTT. Amino acid sequence: CASSESGNTGELFF.